Reported below is one T cell receptor beta chain. The antigen remains unidentified. The method was immunoSEQ multiplex PCR; TCRdb's version includes in-frame clones alone and lacks a portion of them. The sample lists tens of thousands of clones, 87% seen once, with under 9% in the top ten. This entry is derived from a study of PD-L1 blockade in urothelial cancer. About the research overall: Each participant's history included 0 to 3 prior chemotherapy regimens. A median around 140,000 T cells were found in blood samples. Blood analysis took place 3 weeks (second dose) and 6 weeks after treatment start.

Whole-study results and caveats: Pretreatment blood TCR clonality under the median forecast improved survival.

This clonotype was sampled from a man aged 55 to 70 with urothelial cancer. Sequenced material: PBMCs, taken around atezolizumab (anti-PD-L1) treatment.

The CDR3, as DNA: TGTGCCAGCAGCCCGGGATTTAACTATGGCTACACCTTC. Protein product: CASSPGFNYGYTF. The chain carries TRBV11-2 and TRBJ1-2, with unresolved D. V was cut by 5 bases and J by 1 base, with 8 bases left in between. This CDR3 is 13 amino acids long. CDR1 SGHAT and CDR2 FQNNGV come from the germline V gene.